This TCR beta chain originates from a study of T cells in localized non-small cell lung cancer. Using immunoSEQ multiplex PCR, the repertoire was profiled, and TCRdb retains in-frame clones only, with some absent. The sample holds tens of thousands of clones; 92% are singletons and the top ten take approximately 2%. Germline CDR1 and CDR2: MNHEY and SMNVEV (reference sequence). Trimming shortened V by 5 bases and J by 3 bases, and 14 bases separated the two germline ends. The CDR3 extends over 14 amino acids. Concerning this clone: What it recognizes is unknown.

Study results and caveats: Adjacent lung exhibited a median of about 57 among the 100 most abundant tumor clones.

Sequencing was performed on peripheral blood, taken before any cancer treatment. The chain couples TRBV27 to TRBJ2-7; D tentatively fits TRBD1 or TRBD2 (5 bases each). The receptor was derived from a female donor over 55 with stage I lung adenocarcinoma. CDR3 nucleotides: TGTGCCAGCAGTGTCTCGGGACCGTTCTACGAGCAGTACTTC. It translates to CASSVSGPFYEQYF.